The clone carrying this TCR beta chain has only a few counts. The CDR3 is made up of 16 amino acids. J was trimmed by 8 bases and V by 0 bases; bases with no gene match: 10. The germline CDR1 and CDR2 sequences are SQVTM and ANQGSEA. This entry belongs to a study of early T cells in non-severe SARS-CoV-2 infection. Separate cDNA molecules each had unique molecular identifiers attached to them. Via MiXCR, TCRdb re-called the 5' RACE reads, giving one row per CDR3 protein. The sample holds about 110,000 distinct CDR3 sequences, around 12% seen once. Sequencing used whole blood, obtained at baseline. This TCR derives from an adult who was a healthcare worker with PCR-confirmed SARS-CoV-2 infection or an uninfected control (not recorded which). This chain uses TRBV29-1 with TRBJ2-1; 10 nucleotides match TRBD2. The CDR3 bases are TGCAGCGTTGAAGATGGGCTAGCGGGAGAATACGATGAGCAGTTCTTC. Encoded protein: CSVEDGLAGEYDEQFF.